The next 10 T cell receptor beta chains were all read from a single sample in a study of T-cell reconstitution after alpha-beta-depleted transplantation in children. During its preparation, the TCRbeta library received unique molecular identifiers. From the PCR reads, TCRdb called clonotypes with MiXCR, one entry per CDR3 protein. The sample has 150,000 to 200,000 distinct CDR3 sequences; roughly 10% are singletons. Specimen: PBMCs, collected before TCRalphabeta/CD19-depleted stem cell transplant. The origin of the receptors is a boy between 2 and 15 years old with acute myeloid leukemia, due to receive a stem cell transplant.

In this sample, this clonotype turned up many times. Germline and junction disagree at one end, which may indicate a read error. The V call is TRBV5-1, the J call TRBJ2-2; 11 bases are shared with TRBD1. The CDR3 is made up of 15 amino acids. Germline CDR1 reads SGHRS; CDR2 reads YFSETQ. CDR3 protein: CASILGTGGTGELFF. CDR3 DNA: TGCGCCAGCATCTTGGGGACAGGGGGCACCGGGGAGCTGTTTTTT.

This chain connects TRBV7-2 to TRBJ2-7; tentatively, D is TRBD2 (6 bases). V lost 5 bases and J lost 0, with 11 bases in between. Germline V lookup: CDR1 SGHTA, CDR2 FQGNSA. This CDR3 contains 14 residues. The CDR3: CASSPGLTSYEQYF. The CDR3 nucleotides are TGTGCCAGCAGCCCAGGACTAACCTCCTACGAGCAGTACTTC.

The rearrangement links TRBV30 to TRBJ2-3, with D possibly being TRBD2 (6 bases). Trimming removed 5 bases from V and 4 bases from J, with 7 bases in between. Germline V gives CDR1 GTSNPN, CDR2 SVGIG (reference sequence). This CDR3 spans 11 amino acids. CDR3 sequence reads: CAWRLADTQYF. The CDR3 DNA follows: TGTGCCTGGCGACTAGCAGATACGCAGTATTTT.

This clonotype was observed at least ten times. CDR3 in amino acids: CASSLSGRGDVYEQYF. CDR3 nucleotide sequence: TGTGCCAGCAGTTTGTCCGGTAGGGGTGATGTTTACGAGCAGTACTTC. The rearrangement uses TRBV28 and TRBJ2-7; D may be TRBD1 (5 bases). This CDR3 is 16 amino acids long. Trimming removed 3 bases at V and 4 bases at J, with 19 bases between. Germline CDR1 reads MDHEN; CDR2 reads SYDVKM.

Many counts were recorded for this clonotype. This CDR3 is CASSVDVGVSGANVLTF. The CDR3 DNA reads TGTGCCAGCAGCGTAGATGTGGGGGTATCTGGGGCCAACGTCCTGACTTTC. This sequence joins TRBV9 and TRBJ2-6, with D perhaps assigned TRBD1 or TRBD2 (5 bases each). This CDR3 contains 17 residues. Germline lookup yields CDR1 SGDLS and CDR2 YYNGEE. V lost 0 bases to trimming and J lost 1 base, with 11 bases between them.

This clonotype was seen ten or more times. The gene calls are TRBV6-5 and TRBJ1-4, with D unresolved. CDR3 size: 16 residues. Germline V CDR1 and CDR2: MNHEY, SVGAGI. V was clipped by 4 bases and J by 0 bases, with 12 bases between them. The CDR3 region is CASSFGPYATNEKLFF. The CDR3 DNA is TGTGCCAGCAGTTTCGGCCCGTATGCAACTAATGAAAAACTGTTTTTT.

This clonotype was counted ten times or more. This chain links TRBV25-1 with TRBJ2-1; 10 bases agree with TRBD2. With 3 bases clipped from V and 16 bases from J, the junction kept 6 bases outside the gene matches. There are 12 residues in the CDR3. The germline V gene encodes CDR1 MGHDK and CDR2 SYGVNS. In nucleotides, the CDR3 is TGTGCCAGCAGTGAGCCGGGACTAGCGTCATTCTTC. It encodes CASSEPGLASFF.

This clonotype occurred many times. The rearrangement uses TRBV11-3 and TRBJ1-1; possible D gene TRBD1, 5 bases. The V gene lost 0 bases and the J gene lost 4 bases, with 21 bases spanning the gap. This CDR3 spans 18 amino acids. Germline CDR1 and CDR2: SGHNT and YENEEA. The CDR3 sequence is CASSLDTRGPGKGTEAFF. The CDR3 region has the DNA TGTGCCAGCAGCTTAGACACACGGGGCCCGGGGAAGGGCACTGAAGCTTTCTTT.

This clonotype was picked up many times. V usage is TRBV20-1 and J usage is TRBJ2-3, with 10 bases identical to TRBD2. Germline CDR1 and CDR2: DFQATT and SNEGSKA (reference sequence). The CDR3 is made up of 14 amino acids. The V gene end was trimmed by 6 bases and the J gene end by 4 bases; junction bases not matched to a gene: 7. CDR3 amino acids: CSALVAGGADTQYF. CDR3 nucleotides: TGCAGTGCCCTCGTAGCGGGAGGTGCAGATACGCAGTATTTT.

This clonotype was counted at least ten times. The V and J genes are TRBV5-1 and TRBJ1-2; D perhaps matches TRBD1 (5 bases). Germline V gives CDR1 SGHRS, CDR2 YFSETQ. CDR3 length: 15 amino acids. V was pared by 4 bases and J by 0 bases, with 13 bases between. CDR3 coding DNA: TGCGCCAGCAGCGTGGATGGGGCGTCTAACTATGGCTACACCTTC. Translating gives CASSVDGASNYGYTF.